The clone carrying this TCR beta chain came up many times. This sample is part of a study of T-cell reconstitution after alpha-beta-depleted transplantation in children. TCRbeta library preparation incorporated unique molecular identifiers. TCRdb passed the PCR reads through MiXCR, listing each CDR3 protein once. The table has a few hundred thousand distinct CDR3 sequences, more than 7.5% seen once; the top ten hold approximately 5%. This CDR3 has 13 residues. V lost 6 bases, J lost 4 bases, and 4 bases stayed unmatched. This chain uses TRBV12-3 or TRBV12-4 with TRBJ1-2; 8 bases are shared with TRBD1. The sample was PBMCs from the stem cell graft donor, taken from the stem cell graft. The receptor's source is a human donor who donated a stem cell graft to a child with SCID. The DNA of the CDR3 is TGTGCCAGCAGCATAACAGGGGGCTATGGCTACACCTTC. This codes for CASSITGGYGYTF.